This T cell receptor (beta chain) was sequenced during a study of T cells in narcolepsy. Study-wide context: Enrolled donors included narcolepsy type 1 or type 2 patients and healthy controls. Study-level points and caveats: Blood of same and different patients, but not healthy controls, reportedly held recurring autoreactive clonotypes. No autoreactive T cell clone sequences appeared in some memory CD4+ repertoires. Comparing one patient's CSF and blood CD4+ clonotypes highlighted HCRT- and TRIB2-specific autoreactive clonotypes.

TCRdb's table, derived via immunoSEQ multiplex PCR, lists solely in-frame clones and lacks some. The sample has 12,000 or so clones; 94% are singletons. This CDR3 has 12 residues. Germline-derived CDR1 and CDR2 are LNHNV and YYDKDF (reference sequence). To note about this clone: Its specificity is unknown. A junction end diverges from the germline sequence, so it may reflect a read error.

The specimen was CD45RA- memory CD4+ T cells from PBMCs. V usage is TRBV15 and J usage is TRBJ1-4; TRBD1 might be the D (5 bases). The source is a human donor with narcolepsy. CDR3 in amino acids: CATSRDLRGRLF. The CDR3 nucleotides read TGTGCCACCAGCAGAGATCTGAGGGGCAGGCTTTTT.